This T cell receptor beta chain stems from a study of cytomegalovirus exposure and HLA in healthy donors. Study information: The 120 validation repertoires, a later analysis reported, used the same platform as the roughly 660 repertoires from the first cohort. Study-wide results and caveats: Investigators reported under 200 TCR beta chains as tied to cytomegalovirus.

Germline CDR1 and CDR2: SGHVS and FQNEAQ. CDR3 length equals 16 residues. The V gene end was trimmed by 4 bases and the J gene end by 0 bases; junction bases not matched to a gene: 1. The sample holds one count of this clone. The antigen is not known. This table comes from immunoSEQ multiplex PCR, and its TCRdb copy is limited to in-frame clones, with some not included. The sample carries 200,000 to 250,000 clones, over 80% recorded once. This TCR was sampled from a woman between 18 and 30 years old in good health and CMV-seronegative. V and J are TRBV7-8 and TRBJ2-3, with 13 bases that match TRBD2. The source material was PBMCs. The chain's CDR3 is CASSSGLAGSTDTQYF. CDR3 nucleotides: TGTGCCAGCAGCTCGGGACTAGCGGGGAGCACAGATACGCAGTATTTT.